This is a list of T cell receptor beta chains from one sample in a study of blood T cells in healthy people across ages. Each CDR3 protein gets one entry after TCRdb re-called the 5' RACE reads with MiXCR. The sample carries around 820,000 distinct CDR3 sequences, around 25% recorded once. The sample was also reused in another study, on T cells of mothers and their children.

The sample taken for sequencing was blood. The receptors were gathered from a boy aged 10-17 years in good health. Both conserved end residues are part of each CDR3. D genes are given only for firm matches. Clone size is given for some rows only: seen once, a few or many times, or a class if the clone is expanded.

>TRBJ1-1|-|-|TRBV7-9
TGTGCCAGCAGCCTTCGGAGGACAGATCAGATCATGAACACTGAAGCCTTCTTT
CASSLRRTDQIMNTEAFF
>TRBJ2-1|once|-|TRBV2
TGTGCCAGCAGTGAAACTAGTAGCTCCTACAATGAGCAGTTCTTC
CASSETSSSYNEQFF
>TRBJ2-5|few|-|TRBV9
TGTGCCAGCAGCGGAGTGTCCGTCGGGGCCCAGTACTTC
CASSGVSVGAQYF
>TRBJ1-2|-|-|TRBV18
TGTGCCAGCTCACCCGTTGGCGGAAACTATGGCTACACCTTC
CASSPVGGNYGYTF
>TRBJ2-7|-|TRBD1|TRBV7-6
TGTGCCAGCAGCTCCGTTGGGGGGACAGGGGTCTACGAGCAGTACTTC
CASSSVGGTGVYEQYF
>TRBJ2-4|-|-|TRBV29-1
TGCAGCGTTGAACGAGGTTCCAAAAACATTCAGTACTTC
CSVERGSKNIQYF
>TRBJ2-1|few|TRBD2|TRBV7-8
TGTGCCAGCAGCCCTATGAGAACTAGCGGGGACTACAATGAGCAGTTCTTC
CASSPMRTSGDYNEQFF
>TRBJ2-5|-|-|TRBV11-3
TGTGCCAGCAGCTTACGGACACAGGGTCAAGAGACCCAGTACTTC
CASSLRTQGQETQYF
>TRBJ2-3|-|-|TRBV19
TGTGCCAGTGCCTCTAGCACAGATACGCAGTATTTT
CASASSTDTQYF
>TRBJ2-1|-|TRBD2|TRBV4-1
TGCGCCAGCAGCCAAGATCCGGGAGGGGGCGGGATAGCGGGAGTTCACGAGCAGTTCTTC
CASSQDPGGGGIAGVHEQFF
>TRBJ1-2|few|-|TRBV5-6
TGTGCCAGCAGCTTGCCGCAAGTCGGGGGCTATGGCTACACCTTC
CASSLPQVGGYGYTF
>TRBJ2-2|few|-|TRBV30
TGTGCCTGGAGTCCACTAACGGACAGCACCGGGGAGCTGTTTTTT
CAWSPLTDSTGELFF
>TRBJ1-2|-|-|TRBV3-1
TGTGCCAGCAGCCAAGAGGCACAGCTCTTCTATGGCTACACCTTC
CASSQEAQLFYGYTF
>TRBJ2-1|few|-|TRBV12-3/TRBV12-4
TGTGCCAGCAGTTTAGCGCAGGTCTATGAGCAGTTCTTC
CASSLAQVYEQFF
>TRBJ2-2|-|-|TRBV20-1
TGCAGTGCTGCAGAAGCCGGGGAGCTGTTTTTT
CSAAEAGELFF
>TRBJ1-4|-|-|TRBV5-1
TGCGCCAGCAGCTCAATGGATCATTCTAATGAAAAACTGTTTTTT
CASSSMDHSNEKLFF
>TRBJ2-1|-|TRBD2|TRBV10-3
TGTGCCATCAGACCGACTAGCAAGGAGAGCGCTGAGCAGTTCTTC
CAIRPTSKESAEQFF
>TRBJ2-2|-|-|TRBV4-2
TGTGCCAGCAGCCAAGAAGGACAATCCACCGGGGAGCTGTTTTTT
CASSQEGQSTGELFF
>TRBJ2-2|-|-|TRBV2
TGTGCCAGCAGTGGGCAGGGAGAAGGCGGGGAGCTGTTTTTT
CASSGQGEGGELFF
>TRBJ2-3|many|-|TRBV18
TGTGCCAGCTCACCAGTTTACCTCGGCACAGATACGCAGTATTTT
CASSPVYLGTDTQYF
>TRBJ2-7|few|-|TRBV20-1
TGCAGTGCTAGAGTTTCGCAGAAAACCTCCTACGAGCAGTACTTC
CSARVSQKTSYEQYF
>TRBJ2-3|few|-|TRBV6-1
TGTGCCAGCAGTGAGGGAGGTCCAGATACGCAGTATTTT
CASSEGGPDTQYF
>TRBJ2-1|once|TRBD1|TRBV10-3
TGTGCCATCAGTTCGACAGGGACCAATGAGCAGTTCTTC
CAISSTGTNEQFF
>TRBJ2-7|-|-|TRBV4-1
TGCGCCAGCACCCAGGGGTTATGGGACGAGCAGTACTTC
CASTQGLWDEQYF
>TRBJ2-2|-|-|TRBV7-9
TGTGCCAGCAGCTTAGCGGCCGTCGGACAAGGGGAGCTGTTTTTT
CASSLAAVGQGELFF
>TRBJ2-5|few|TRBD1|TRBV5-5
TGTGCCAGCGGCGACAGGGGGCGTTTTGGAGAGACCCAGTACTTC
CASGDRGRFGETQYF
>TRBJ2-7|-|-|TRBV28
TGTGCCAGCAGACAGACGTGGTTAGAGCAGTACTTC
CASRQTWLEQYF
>TRBJ1-1|-|TRBD1|TRBV5-1
TGCGCCAGCAGCTACGGGACAGTGAACACTGAAGCTTTCTTT
CASSYGTVNTEAFF
>TRBJ1-5|-|TRBD1|TRBV10-3
TGTGCCATCAGTGAACAGGGGGCGACCCCTCAGCCCCAGCATTTT
CAISEQGATPQPQHF
>TRBJ2-1|few|TRBD1|TRBV29-1
TGCAGCACGACGGGACAGTTGAGCTCCTACAATGAGCAGTTCTTC
CSTTGQLSSYNEQFF
>TRBJ2-5|-|TRBD1|TRBV29-1
TGCAGCGCCTCGGACAGGGGGCGAGGGGAGACCCAGTACTTC
CSASDRGRGETQYF
>TRBJ2-5|-|-|TRBV11-2
TGTGCCAGCAGCTTAGATGTTAGCGGCCAAGAGACCCAGTACTTC
CASSLDVSGQETQYF
>TRBJ2-7|-|-|TRBV15
TGTGCCACCAGCAGGGGAGGCGGAGGTGCTAACGAGCAGTACTTC
CATSRGGGGANEQYF
>TRBJ1-1|-|-|TRBV27
TGTGCCAGCAGTTTTCTCCAGAACACTGAAGCTTTCTTT
CASSFLQNTEAFF
>TRBJ2-7|once|TRBD1|TRBV5-1
TGCGCCAGCAGCTCCGAGGACAGGGGGACTTACGAGCAGTACTTC
CASSSEDRGTYEQYF
>TRBJ2-7|-|-|TRBV6-5
TGTGCCAGCAGTTATTTGTCCGTCCGACCCTACGAGCAGTACTTC
CASSYLSVRPYEQYF
>TRBJ1-4|-|-|TRBV7-9
TGTGCCAGCAGCTTAGCGCGGGCAGATAATGAAAAACTGTTTTTT
CASSLARADNEKLFF
>TRBJ2-1|-|TRBD2|TRBV4-2
TGTGCCAGCAAGGGGAATAGCGCGGGGGACAATGAGCAGTTCTTC
CASKGNSAGDNEQFF
>TRBJ1-1|once|-|TRBV20-1
TGCAGTGCTAGAGATGGGGGGAAGCTGGGCACTGAAGCTTTCTTT
CSARDGGKLGTEAFF
>TRBJ2-3|-|TRBD2|TRBV6-5
TGTGCCAGCAGTTTGGGGACTAGAACAGATACGCAGTATTTT
CASSLGTRTDTQYF
>TRBJ2-3|-|-|TRBV7-2
TGTGCCAGCAGCTTATACGTTCGAGATACGCAGTATTTT
CASSLYVRDTQYF
>TRBJ1-2|-|-|TRBV7-8
TGTGCCAGCAGCTTAGCAGCACATAACTATGGCTACACCTTC
CASSLAAHNYGYTF
>TRBJ1-5|few|TRBD1|TRBV27
TGTGCCAGCAGTCCAGGGGACAGTCCTAATCAGCCCCAGCATTTT
CASSPGDSPNQPQHF
>TRBJ2-1|few|TRBD1|TRBV7-9
TGTGCCAGCAGCTCGGGACAGGGGGCGTCCAATGAGCAGTTCTTC
CASSSGQGASNEQFF
>TRBJ2-3|few|-|TRBV15
TGTGCCACCAGCAGAGACTGGGCTAGCGAGAAAGACACAGATACGCAGTATTTT
CATSRDWASEKDTDTQYF
>TRBJ1-3|few|TRBD1|TRBV7-2
TGTGCCAGCAGCGAGGGACAGGTTGGCCCCACCATATATTTT
CASSEGQVGPTIYF
>TRBJ1-1|-|-|TRBV5-1
TGCGCCAGCAGCCCGGCCGGGCCGTACACTGAAGCTTTCTTT
CASSPAGPYTEAFF
>TRBJ2-3|-|-|TRBV12-3/TRBV12-4
TGTGCCAGCAGCCGCGGACGTCCTAGCACAGATACGCAGTATTTT
CASSRGRPSTDTQYF
>TRBJ2-7|few|-|TRBV7-9
TGTGCCAGCAGCTCTCGAACAGGGTCCGAGCAGTACTTC
CASSSRTGSEQYF
>TRBJ2-1|-|TRBD1|TRBV28
TGTGCCAGCAGTTCACCGGGACAGGGCAACAATGAGCAGTTCTTC
CASSSPGQGNNEQFF
>TRBJ1-2|many|TRBD1|TRBV6-2/TRBV6-3
TGTGCCAGCAGTTTCCTCCGGGACAGGAGTGGCTACACCTTC
CASSFLRDRSGYTF
>TRBJ2-1|-|TRBD2|TRBV4-1
TGCGCCAGCAGCCCACTAGCGGGAGGTTCGGATGAGCAGTTCTTC
CASSPLAGGSDEQFF
>TRBJ1-4|-|TRBD1|TRBV29-1
TGCAGCGTTGAAGAACTACAGGGGCAGACAACTAATGAAAAACTGTTTTTT
CSVEELQGQTTNEKLFF
>TRBJ2-2|-|TRBD1|TRBV15
TGTGCCACCAGCAGGACAGGGGCCGGGGAGCTGTTTTTT
CATSRTGAGELFF
>TRBJ2-2|-|TRBD1|TRBV19
TGTGCCAGTAGCTCGACAGGGGGCGGCGGGGAGCTGTTTTTT
CASSSTGGGGELFF
>TRBJ1-2|few|-|TRBV6-2/TRBV6-3
TGTGCCAGCAGTTACTCGACGGGCTACTATGGCTACACCTTC
CASSYSTGYYGYTF
>TRBJ2-1|-|-|TRBV29-1
TGCAGCGTCGCCGAAGCGGTGAGCTCCTACAATGAGCAGTTCTTC
CSVAEAVSSYNEQFF
>TRBJ2-1|few|-|TRBV14
TGTGCCAGCAGCCAATACAGCGAGCAGTTCTTC
CASSQYSEQFF
>TRBJ2-1|-|TRBD2|TRBV7-9
TGTGCCAGCAGCCCCAAGGGGGAGCGGGGGTTGTACAATGAGCAGTTCTTC
CASSPKGERGLYNEQFF
>TRBJ2-5|few|-|TRBV5-1
TGCGCCAGCAGCGACCGTTCGTTGCAAGAGACCCAGTACTTC
CASSDRSLQETQYF